This TCR beta chain was captured by sequencing in a study of identical twins. Study outcomes and limitations: For out-of-frame alpha sequences shared by twins, low generation probability was in excess.

Template switching created a universal primer site, and the cDNA included unique molecular identifiers. TCRdb re-called the 5' RACE reads through MiXCR, storing one row per CDR3 protein. The data contain some 500,000 distinct CDR3 sequences, 13% to 15% of them singletons. In germline, CDR1 is MNHEY, CDR2 SVGEGT. The CDR3 is 15 residues long. V lost 7 bases to trimming and J lost 3 bases; unmatched junction nucleotides: 12. Remarks on this clonotype: What it binds is unknown.

This sample was also put to use in a study of yellow fever vaccine responses in identical twins.

The receptor was isolated from a woman under 30 in good health. Sequencing was carried out using CD4+ T cells sorted from blood. V usage is TRBV6-2 or TRBV6-3 and J usage is TRBJ2-7; TRBD1 matches 7 bases. The DNA for the CDR3 is TGTGCCAGCACTGTCGAAGACAGGGTGGTCTACGAGCAGTACTTC. Amino acids: CASTVEDRVVYEQYF.